The clone carrying this T cell receptor (beta chain) was observed at least ten times. Its antigen is still unknown. The sample is drawn from a study of T-cell reconstitution after alpha-beta-depleted transplantation in children. Overall study findings and caveats: Diversity of TCRbeta at day 60 was high in some patients, arising from surviving recipient T cells and thymic progenitors. At one year after transplant, newly produced T cells mostly accounted for T-cell counts and diversity.

Using unique molecular identifiers, the investigators prepared the TCRbeta library. TCRdb processed the PCR reads anew with MiXCR; each CDR3 protein has one entry. The sample comprises 280,000 or so distinct CDR3 sequences, around a tenth of which are singletons, and around 22% rests with the top ten. J lost 7 bases, V lost 6 bases, and 9 bases had no gene match. Germline V CDR1 and CDR2: MNHEY, SMNVEV (reference sequence). This CDR3 is 15 amino acids long. The receptor was derived from a male patient aged 2-10 years who had a stem cell transplant for chronic granulomatous disease, so the T cells may come from the graft donor. The rearrangement links TRBV27 to TRBJ1-4; 9 positions agree with TRBD1. The sequencing used peripheral blood, collected 180 days after TCRalphabeta/CD19-depleted stem cell transplant. CDR3 bases: TGTGCCAGCAGCCCTCACAGGGGGCGCGTTGAAAAACTGTTTTTT. Protein sequence: CASSPHRGRVEKLFF.